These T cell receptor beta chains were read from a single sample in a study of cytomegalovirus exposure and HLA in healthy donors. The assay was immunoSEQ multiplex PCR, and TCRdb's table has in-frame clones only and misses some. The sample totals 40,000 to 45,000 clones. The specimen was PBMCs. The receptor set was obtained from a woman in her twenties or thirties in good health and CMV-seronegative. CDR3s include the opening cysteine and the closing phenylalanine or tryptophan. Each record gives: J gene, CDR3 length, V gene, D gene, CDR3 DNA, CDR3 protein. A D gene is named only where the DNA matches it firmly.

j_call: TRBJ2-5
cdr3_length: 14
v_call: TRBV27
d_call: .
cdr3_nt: TGTGCCAGCAGCCCTAGCGCAATTGGAGAGACCCAGTACTTC
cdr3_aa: CASSPSAIGETQYF

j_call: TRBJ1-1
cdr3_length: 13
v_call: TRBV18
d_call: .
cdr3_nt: TGTGCCAGCTCACCGAGGGAGGGCGGTGAAGCTTTCTTT
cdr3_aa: CASSPREGGEAFF

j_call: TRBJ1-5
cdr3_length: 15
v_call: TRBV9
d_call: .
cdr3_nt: TGTGCCAGCAGCGTAGGCACAGGCTACAATCAGCCCCAGCATTTT
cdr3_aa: CASSVGTGYNQPQHF

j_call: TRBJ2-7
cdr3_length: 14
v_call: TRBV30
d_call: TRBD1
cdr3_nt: TGTGCCTGGAAGGGGGCCAGGAGCTCCTACGAGCAGTACTTC
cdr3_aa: CAWKGARSSYEQYF

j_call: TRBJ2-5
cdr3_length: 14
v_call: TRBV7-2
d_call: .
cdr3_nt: TGTGCCAGCAGCGCGGGTTACTACGGTGGGACCCAGTACTTC
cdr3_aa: CASSAGYYGGTQYF

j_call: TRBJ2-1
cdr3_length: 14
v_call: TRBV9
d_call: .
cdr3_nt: TGTGCCAGCAGCGTATTCCAACTAGGTGGTGAGCAGTTCTTC
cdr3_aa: CASSVFQLGGEQFF

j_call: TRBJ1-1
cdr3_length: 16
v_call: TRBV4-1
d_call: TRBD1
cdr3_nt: TGCGCCAGCAGCCAAGGCCGCGGGGACAGGAGAACTGAAGCTTTCTTT
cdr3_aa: CASSQGRGDRRTEAFF

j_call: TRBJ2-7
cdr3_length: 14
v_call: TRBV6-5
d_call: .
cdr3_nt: TGTGCCAGCAGTAAGCCCACAGGGTTGGGGGAGCAGTACTTC
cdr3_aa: CASSKPTGLGEQYF

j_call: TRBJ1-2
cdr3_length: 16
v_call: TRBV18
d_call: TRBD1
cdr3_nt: TGTGCCAGCTCCCGGTCCAGGGGGAACACTTTCTATGGCTACACCTTC
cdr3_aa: CASSRSRGNTFYGYTF

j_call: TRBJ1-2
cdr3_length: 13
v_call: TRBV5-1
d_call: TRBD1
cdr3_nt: TGCGCCAGCAGCTTCGACAGGGGGGATGGCTACACCTTC
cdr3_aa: CASSFDRGDGYTF

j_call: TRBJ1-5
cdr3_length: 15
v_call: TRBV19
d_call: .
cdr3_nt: TGTGCCAGTAGTACCCACAGGGCAGTTAATCAGCCCCAGCATTTT
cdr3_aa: CASSTHRAVNQPQHF

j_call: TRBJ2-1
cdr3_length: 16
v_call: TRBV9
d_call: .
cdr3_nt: TGTGCCAGCAGCGCCCACGTGTTGGTCAGTTACAATGAGCAGTTCTTC
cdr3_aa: CASSAHVLVSYNEQFF

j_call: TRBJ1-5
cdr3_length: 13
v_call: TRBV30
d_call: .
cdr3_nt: TGTGCCTGGAGTTCAGGGGTCAATCAGCCCCAGCATTTT
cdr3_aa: CAWSSGVNQPQHF

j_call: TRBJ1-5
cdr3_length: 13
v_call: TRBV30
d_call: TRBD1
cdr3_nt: TGTGCCTGGGACAGGGGAGTCAATCAGCCCCAGCATTTT
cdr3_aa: CAWDRGVNQPQHF

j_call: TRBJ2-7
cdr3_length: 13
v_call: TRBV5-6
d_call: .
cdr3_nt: TGTGCCAGCAGCTTGTATCCAGGGGCCGAGCAGTACTTC
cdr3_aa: CASSLYPGAEQYF

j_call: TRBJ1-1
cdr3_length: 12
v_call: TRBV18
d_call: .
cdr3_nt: TGTGCCAGCTCACCAAAATCATTGGAAGCTTTCTTT
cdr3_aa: CASSPKSLEAFF

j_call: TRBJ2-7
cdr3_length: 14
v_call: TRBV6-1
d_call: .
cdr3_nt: TGTGCCAGCAGTGAAGCCCGGGGCAGGGGGGCCCCTCGCTTC
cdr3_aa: CASSEARGRGAPRF

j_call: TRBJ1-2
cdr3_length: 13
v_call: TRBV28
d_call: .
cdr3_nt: TGTGCCAGCAGTCAAGGCGGGTTCTTGGGCTACACCTTC
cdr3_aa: CASSQGGFLGYTF

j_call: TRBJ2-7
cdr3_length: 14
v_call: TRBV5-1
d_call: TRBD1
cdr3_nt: TGCGCCAGCAGCCCAGGGACAGGTGTAGACGAGCAGTACTTC
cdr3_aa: CASSPGTGVDEQYF

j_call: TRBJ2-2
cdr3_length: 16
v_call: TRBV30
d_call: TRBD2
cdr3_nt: TGTGCCTGGAGTGTATTTGTGGGAGGGCCGACCGGGGAGCTGTTTTTT
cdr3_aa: CAWSVFVGGPTGELFF

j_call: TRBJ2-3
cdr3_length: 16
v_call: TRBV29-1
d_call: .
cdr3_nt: TGCAGCGTTGTAAGAGCTCTTAGCGCGCACACAGATACGCAGTATTTT
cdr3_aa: CSVVRALSAHTDTQYF

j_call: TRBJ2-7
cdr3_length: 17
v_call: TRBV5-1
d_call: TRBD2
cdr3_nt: TGCGCCAGCGGCAGAGCCGGGACTAGCGGGTTGGCCTACGAGCAGTACTTC
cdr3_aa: CASGRAGTSGLAYEQYF

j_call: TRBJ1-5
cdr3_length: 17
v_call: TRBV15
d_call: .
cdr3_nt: TGTGCCACCAGCAGACACAGGGAATCGTATAGCAATCAGCCCCAGCATTTT
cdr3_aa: CATSRHRESYSNQPQHF

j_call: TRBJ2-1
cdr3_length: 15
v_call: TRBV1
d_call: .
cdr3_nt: TGCACCAGCAGCCACCTACTAGAGGAGCGACATGAGCAGTTCTTC
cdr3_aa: CTSSHLLEERHEQFF

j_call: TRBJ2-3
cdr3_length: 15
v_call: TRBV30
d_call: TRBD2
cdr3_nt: TGTGCCTGGGTGATGACTAGCGGGACTGGAGATACGCAGTATTTT
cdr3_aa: CAWVMTSGTGDTQYF

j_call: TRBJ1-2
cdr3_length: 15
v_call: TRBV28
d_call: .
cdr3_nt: TGTGCCAGCAGCGCCTCGACAGCCAGAGACTATGGCTACACCTTC
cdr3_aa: CASSASTARDYGYTF

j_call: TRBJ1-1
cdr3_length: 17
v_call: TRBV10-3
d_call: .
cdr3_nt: TGTGCCATCAGTGAGTCCCGTCGAGGGCGGATGAACACTGAAGCTTTCTTT
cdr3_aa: CAISESRRGRMNTEAFF

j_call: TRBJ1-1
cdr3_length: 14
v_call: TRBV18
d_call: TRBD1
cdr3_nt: TGTGCCAGCTCACGACCGACAGGGTGGACTGAAGCTTTCTTT
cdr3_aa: CASSRPTGWTEAFF

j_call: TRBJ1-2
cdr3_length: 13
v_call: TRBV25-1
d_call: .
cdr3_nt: TGTGCCAGCCATCCCGGAGGGAGCTATGGCTACACCTTC
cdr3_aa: CASHPGGSYGYTF

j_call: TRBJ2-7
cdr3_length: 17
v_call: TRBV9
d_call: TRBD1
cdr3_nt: TGTGCCAGCAGCGTAAGTAGATGGGGACAGGGTGCCTACGAGCAGTACTTC
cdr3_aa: CASSVSRWGQGAYEQYF